This TCR beta chain stems from a study of blood T cell repertoires in COVID-19. Germline V CDR1 and CDR2: ENHRY, SYGVKD. This CDR3 has 12 amino acids. Trimming stripped 3 bases from V and 5 bases from J, with 6 bases between. The authors' processing: Amplification of reference gene primers provided the estimated nucleated cell counts. TCRdb keeps only in-frame clones here, not all; method: immunoSEQ multiplex PCR. That table supplies the V and J calls and clone size; D and trimming were determined from the DNA. The sample includes roughly 180,000 clones, roughly three quarters of them seen just once. The chain combines TRBV10-3 with TRBJ2-3; unclear D gene. The specimen was peripheral blood. The receptor's source is a woman aged 45-65 years with active or convalescent COVID-19. The CDR3 is CAISEIKDTQYF. The CDR3 DNA reads TGTGCCATCAGTGAAATTAAAGATACGCAGTATTTT.